Below, 18 T cell receptor beta chains from the same sample are listed, as sequenced in a study of human T cells and chemical hapten exposure. MiXCR, applied by TCRdb to the RACE reads, yields one record per CDR3 protein. In the table there are some 27,000 distinct CDR3 sequences, 8.5% to 9.5% of which are singletons. Time point denoted: patch test 2, 6 weeks after DPC sensitization. The sample's treatment: therapeutic diphenylcyclopropenone sensitization with weekly scalp DPC. This sample comprised whole blood, obtained in connection with sensitization to the hapten diphenylcyclopropenone (DPC). These receptors all stem from a man in his thirties or forties with alopecia areata. Some clones in this sample may be carry-over from other donors' samples.

There are a few counts of this clonotype. The rearrangement links TRBV10-3 to TRBJ2-3, with no clear D. The CDR3 consists of 15 residues. Germline CDR1 reads ENHRY; CDR2 reads SYGVKD. The V end was cut by 4 bases, the J end by 2 bases, with 13 bases between. The CDR3 sequence: CAISARRSDTDTQYF. CDR3 nucleotide sequence: TGTGCCATCAGTGCAAGGCGGTCAGACACAGATACGCAGTATTTT.

This clonotype was detected many times. CDR3 loop: CASSPGLEAALGYTF. The CDR3 DNA sequence: TGTGCCAGCAGCCCCGGCCTAGAGGCGGCCCTTGGCTACACCTTC. The chain employs TRBV7-2 and TRBJ1-2; unclear D gene. With 5 bases removed from V and 7 bases from J, the gap between germline ends came to 20 bases. This CDR3 is built from 15 residues. Germline CDR1 is SGHTA and CDR2 is FQGNSA.

This clonotype was picked up many times. The gene calls are TRBV27 and TRBJ1-2; TRBD1 might be the D (5 bases). The ends were cut back, 11 bases at V and 2 bases at J, with 12 bases in the middle. The CDR3 loop spans 12 amino acids. Per the germline V gene, CDR1 is MNHEY and CDR2 is SMNVEV (reference sequence). The CDR3 bases are TGTGCCTCCTGGACATCCAACTATGGCTACACCTTC. Its translation is CASWTSNYGYTF.

There are many counts of this clonotype. The rearrangement uses TRBV6-1 and TRBJ1-5; TRBD1 matches 10 bases. V shed 2 bases, J shed 7 bases, and the junction held 8 bases outside the gene matches. There are 16 residues in the CDR3. Germline CDR1 and CDR2: MNHNS and SASEGT. The CDR3 region has the DNA TGTGCCAGCAGTGAACTTGGTGGACAGGGGGGACAGCCCCAGCATTTT. Translation: CASSELGGQGGQPQHF.

This clonotype was seen more than once but under ten times. This chain uses TRBV20-1 with TRBJ1-2; D call uncertain. The CDR3 sequence is 12 residues long. The V and J ends lost 4 bases and 4 bases respectively, with 10 bases between them. Germline V gives CDR1 DFQATT, CDR2 SNEGSKA (reference sequence). CDR3 nucleotide sequence: TGCAGTGCTACGGAAGACTTCTATGGCTACACCTTC. It specifies CSATEDFYGYTF.

This clonotype was counted ten times or more. The J gene is TRBJ2-5, the V gene TRBV18, with unresolved D. The CDR3 spans 12 residues. Germline V gives CDR1 KGHSH, CDR2 LQKENI. Trimming left V 4 bases short and J 2 bases short, with 5 bases between. CDR3 sequence: CASSLSQETQYF. CDR3 nucleotide sequence: TGTGCCAGCTCACTCTCACAAGAGACCCAGTACTTC. The full variable domain, in which reference TRBV18 and TRBJ2-5 provide the parts outside the CDR3, is NAGVMQNPRHLVRRRGQEARLRCSPMKGHSHVYWYRQLPEEGLKFMVYLQKENIIDESGMPKERFSAEFPKEGPSILRIQQVVRGDSAAYFCASSLSQETQYFGPGTRLLVL.

The sample holds a few counts of this clonotype. The chain employs TRBV9 and TRBJ2-5; no clear D. The germline CDR1 and CDR2 sequences are SGDLS and YYNGEE. V was pared by 3 bases and J by 5 bases, with 11 bases between. The CDR3 runs to 13 residues. In DNA, the CDR3 is TGTGCCAGCAGCGGAAGGACGGCCGAGACCCAGTACTTC. This encodes CASSGRTAETQYF.

This clonotype is medium-sized within its sample. The chain uses TRBV20-1 and TRBJ2-4, with unresolved D. CDR3 length equals 12 residues. Germline V CDR1 and CDR2: DFQATT, SNEGSKA (reference sequence). The V gene lost 7 bases and the J gene lost 8 bases, with 15 bases spanning the gap. The CDR3 bases are TGCAGTGTCGTACGTTCTGCGGACATTCAGTACTTC. Its protein is CSVVRSADIQYF.

This clonotype showed up just a few times. The chain couples TRBV20-1 to TRBJ2-3; 11 bases are a match to TRBD2. V lost 5 bases and J lost 3; bases outside the gene matches: 7. CDR3 length equals 15 residues. Germline values: CDR1 DFQATT, CDR2 SNEGSKA (reference sequence). The CDR3 protein is CSAVASGRKTDTQYF. Here the CDR3 DNA reads TGCAGTGCTGTGGCTAGCGGGAGGAAGACAGATACGCAGTATTTT.

The chain links TRBV19 to TRBJ2-1; D unresolved. The germline V gene has CDR1 LNHDA and CDR2 SQIVND (reference sequence). Trimming shortened V by 1 base and J by 1 base, and 8 bases separated the two germline ends. The length of the CDR3 is 15 residues. The CDR3: CASSIGPPSYNEQFF. The CDR3 nucleotides are TGTGCCAGTAGTATAGGACCTCCTTCCTACAATGAGCAGTTCTTC.

In its sample, this clonotype was seen many times. The chain links TRBV7-9 to TRBJ1-4; possible D gene TRBD1, 5 bases. This CDR3 has 16 amino acids. Germline CDR1 reads SEHNR; CDR2 reads FQNEAQ (reference sequence). V was shortened by 4 bases and J by 0 bases, with 12 bases between the two germline ends. As DNA, the CDR3 is TGTGCCAGCAGCTATTCCGGGGGTGCAACTAATGAAAAACTGTTTTTT. It translates to CASSYSGGATNEKLFF. Together with reference TRBV7-9 and TRBJ1-4, the CDR3 gives the full variable domain: DTGVSQNPRHKITKRGQNVTFRCDPISEHNRLYWYRQTLGQGPEFLTYFQNEAQLEKSRLLSDRFSAERPKGSFSTLEIQRTEQGDSAMYLCASSYSGGATNEKLFFGSGTQLSVL.

This clonotype appeared a single time. This may arise from a read error, as a much more abundant clone is one base away. The chain combines TRBV7-8 with TRBJ2-6; D might be TRBD1 (6 bases). Germline values: CDR1 SGHVS, CDR2 FQNEAQ. There are 17 residues in the CDR3. The CDR3 DNA sequence: TGTGCCAGCAGCCCCCCCCGGACAGTGTCTGGGGTCAACGTCCTGACTTTC. Protein product: CASSPPRTVSGVNVLTF.

This clonotype was seen only a few times. The V call is TRBV4-3, the J call TRBJ1-4; maybe TRBD1 (5 bases). V was cut by 0 bases and J by 8 bases, with 10 bases left in between. CDR1 LGHNA and CDR2 YSLEER come from the germline V gene. This CDR3 is built from 14 residues. CDR3 in DNA: TGCGCCAGCAGCCAAGACGGGGAGGGGGAAAAACTGTTTTTT. Residues: CASSQDGEGEKLFF.

This clonotype was recorded at least ten times. J is TRBJ1-1 and V is TRBV20-1, with no clear D. Trimming stripped 0 bases from V and 1 base from J, with 6 bases between. This CDR3 has 13 amino acids. Per germline, CDR1 DFQATT and CDR2 SNEGSKA (reference sequence). CDR3 DNA: TGCAGTGCTAGAGATTCCGGGAACACTGAAGCTTTCTTT. Translation gives CSARDSGNTEAFF.

This clonotype was picked up many times. The chain has TRBV3-1 and TRBJ1-1; 9 bases match TRBD1. The CDR3 is 16 residues long. V shed 0 bases, J shed 1 base, and the junction held 3 bases outside the gene matches. Germline CDR1 is LGHDT and CDR2 is YNNKEL (reference sequence). The CDR3 here is CASSQEEGQGNTEAFF. DNA of the CDR3: TGTGCCAGCAGCCAAGAAGAGGGACAGGGGAACACTGAAGCTTTCTTT.

The chain recombines TRBV6-2 or TRBV6-3 with TRBJ1-1; 11 bases are shared with TRBD1. J lost 5 bases, V lost 5 bases, and 7 bases had no gene match. The CDR3 length is 15 residues. CDR1 and CDR2 (germline): MNHEY, SVGEGT. This CDR3 is CASSKLGQGATEAFF. The CDR3 DNA is TGTGCCAGCAGTAAACTAGGACAGGGGGCAACTGAAGCTTTCTTT.

This clonotype was found once. The chain couples TRBV14 to TRBJ1-4, with a tentative D call TRBD1 (6 bases). V lost 4 bases, J lost 10 bases, and 22 bases lay in between. Germline V gives CDR1 SGHDN, CDR2 FVKESK. This CDR3 spans 16 amino acids. DNA of the CDR3: TGTGCCAGCAGCCTAGCCGCTACAGGGCAGGGCCGAAAACTGTTTTTT. This codes for CASSLAATGQGRKLFF.

There are many counts of this clonotype. The CDR3 DNA reads as TGTGCCAGCAGTGACAGGGAACAAGAGACCCAGTACTTC. Translating gives CASSDREQETQYF. The gene calls are TRBV6-2 or TRBV6-3 and TRBJ2-5; TRBD1 matches 7 bases. CDR1 is MNHEY and CDR2 is SVGEGT in the germline V gene. The junction had 2 bases not matched to a gene; V was cut back by 5 bases and J by 2 bases. CDR3 size: 13 residues.